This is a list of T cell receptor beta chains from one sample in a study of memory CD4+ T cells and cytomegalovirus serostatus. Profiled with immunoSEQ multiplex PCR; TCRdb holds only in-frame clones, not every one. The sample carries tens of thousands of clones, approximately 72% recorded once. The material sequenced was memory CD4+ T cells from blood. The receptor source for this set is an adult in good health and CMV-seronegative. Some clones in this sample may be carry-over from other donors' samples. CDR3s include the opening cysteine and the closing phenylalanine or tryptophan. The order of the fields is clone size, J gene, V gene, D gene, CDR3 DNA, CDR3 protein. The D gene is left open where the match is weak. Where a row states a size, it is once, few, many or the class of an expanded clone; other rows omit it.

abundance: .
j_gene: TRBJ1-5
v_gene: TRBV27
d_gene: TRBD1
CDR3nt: TGTGCCAGCAGTTCACAGGGGAGCAATCAGCCCCAGCATTTT
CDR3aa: CASSSQGSNQPQHF

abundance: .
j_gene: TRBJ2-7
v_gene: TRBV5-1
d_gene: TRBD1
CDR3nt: TGCGCCAGCAGCTGGACAGGGTTCCTGGACGAGCAGTACTTC
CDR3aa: CASSWTGFLDEQYF

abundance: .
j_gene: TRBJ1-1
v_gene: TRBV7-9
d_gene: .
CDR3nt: TGTGCCAGCAGCTTAGCAGGACGGGGGCCAGAAGAAGCTTTCTTT
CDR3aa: CASSLAGRGPEEAFF

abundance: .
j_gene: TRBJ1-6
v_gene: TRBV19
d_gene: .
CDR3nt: TGTGCCAGTAGTATAGGGGTTCCCAATTCACCCCTCCACTTT
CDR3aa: CASSIGVPNSPLHF

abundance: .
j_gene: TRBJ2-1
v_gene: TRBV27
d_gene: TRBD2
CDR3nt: TGTGCCATCGCAGGTCCGGGGGGGACCTACAATGAGCAGTTCTTC
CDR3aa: CAIAGPGGTYNEQFF

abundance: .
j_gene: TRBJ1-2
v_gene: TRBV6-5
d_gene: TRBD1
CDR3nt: TGTGCCAGCAGTCCCCGGAGACAGGGAAGTGGCTACACCTTC
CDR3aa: CASSPRRQGSGYTF

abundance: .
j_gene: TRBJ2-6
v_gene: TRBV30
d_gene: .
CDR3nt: TGTGCCTGGAGTCAGTCTGGGGCCAACGTCCTGACTTTC
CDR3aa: CAWSQSGANVLTF

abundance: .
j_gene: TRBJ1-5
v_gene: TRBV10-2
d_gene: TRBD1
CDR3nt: TGCGCCAGCAGTGACAATTTCCCGCGGACAGGGGTCCCTAGCAATCAGCCCCAGCATTTT
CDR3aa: CASSDNFPRTGVPSNQPQHF

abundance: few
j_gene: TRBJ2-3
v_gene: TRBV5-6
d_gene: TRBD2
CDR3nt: TGTGCCAGCAGCGAACTAGCGGGGGCAACAGATACGCAGTATTTT
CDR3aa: CASSELAGATDTQYF

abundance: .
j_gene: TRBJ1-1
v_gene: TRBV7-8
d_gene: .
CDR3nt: TGTGCCAGCAGCTTACAGGGAGGTGGGTACGCTTTCTTT
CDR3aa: CASSLQGGGYAFF

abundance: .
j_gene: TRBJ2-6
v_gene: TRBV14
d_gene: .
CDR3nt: TGTGCCAGCAGCCAATATACTGGCTACCTGGGTGGGGCCAACGTCCTGACTTTC
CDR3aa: CASSQYTGYLGGANVLTF

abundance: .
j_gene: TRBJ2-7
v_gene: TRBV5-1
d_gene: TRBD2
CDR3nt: TGCGCCAGCAGTAAATCGGGGGGGGATCACTTCTCCTACGAGCAGTACTTC
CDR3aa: CASSKSGGDHFSYEQYF

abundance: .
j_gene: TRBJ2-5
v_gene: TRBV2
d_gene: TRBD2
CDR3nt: TGTGCCAGCAGAAGTCGGCTAGCGGGGGTTCAAGAGACCCAGTACTTC
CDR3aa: CASRSRLAGVQETQYF

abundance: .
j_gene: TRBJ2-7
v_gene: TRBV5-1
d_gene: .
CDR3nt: TGCGCCAGCAGCGAGGGCCCCAGAAGCCACGAGCAGTACTTC
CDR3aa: CASSEGPRSHEQYF

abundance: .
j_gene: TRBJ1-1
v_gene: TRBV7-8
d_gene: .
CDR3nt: TGTGCCAGCAGCTTAGTCTTCGGGCGACTTCGACCAGACAAAGAAGCTTTCTTT
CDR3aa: CASSLVFGRLRPDKEAFF

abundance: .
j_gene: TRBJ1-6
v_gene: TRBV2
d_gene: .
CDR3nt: TGTGCCAGCAGTGATTCTAGTTCACCCCTCCACTTT
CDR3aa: CASSDSSSPLHF

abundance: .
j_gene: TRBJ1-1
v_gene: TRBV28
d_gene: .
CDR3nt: TGTGCCAGCAGGGGCTTCACTGAAGCTTTCTTT
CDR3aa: CASRGFTEAFF

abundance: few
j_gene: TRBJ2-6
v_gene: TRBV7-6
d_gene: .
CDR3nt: TGTGCCAGCAGCCTCGGGGGTTCCAACGTCCTGACTTTC
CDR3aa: CASSLGGSNVLTF

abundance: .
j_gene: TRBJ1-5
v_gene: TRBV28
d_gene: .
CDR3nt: TGTGCCAGCAGTTTAATAGGGGGGCCAGGGGCGGGAAACGATCAGCCCCAGCATTTT
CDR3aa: CASSLIGGPGAGNDQPQHF

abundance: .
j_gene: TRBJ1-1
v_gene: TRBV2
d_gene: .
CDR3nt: TGTGCCAGCAGTGAAGCCCCCCCGGGGATGGGCACTGAAGCTTTCTTT
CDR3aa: CASSEAPPGMGTEAFF

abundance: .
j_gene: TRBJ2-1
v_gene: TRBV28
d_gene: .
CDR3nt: TGTGCCAGCAGGGCCTCAAACGATGAGCAGTTCTTC
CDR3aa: CASRASNDEQFF

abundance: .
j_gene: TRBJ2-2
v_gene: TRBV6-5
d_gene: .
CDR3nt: TGTGCCAGCAGTCGGTATCAGAACACCGGGGAGCTGTTTTTT
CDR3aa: CASSRYQNTGELFF

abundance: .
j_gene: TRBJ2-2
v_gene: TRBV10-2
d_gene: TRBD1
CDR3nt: TGCGCCAGCAGCGACGGTGGGGACAGGGGGACCGGGGAGCTGTTTTTT
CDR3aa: CASSDGGDRGTGELFF

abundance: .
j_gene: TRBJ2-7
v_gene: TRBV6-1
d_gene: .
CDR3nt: TGTGCCAGCAGTGCTATACAATCCGGGACTCGGTACGAGCAGTACTTC
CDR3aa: CASSAIQSGTRYEQYF

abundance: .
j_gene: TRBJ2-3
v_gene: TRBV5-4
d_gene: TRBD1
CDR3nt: TGTGCCAGCAGCCCCCGACAGGGAACAGATACGCAGTATTTT
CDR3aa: CASSPRQGTDTQYF

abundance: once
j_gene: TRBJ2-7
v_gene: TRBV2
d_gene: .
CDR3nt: TGTGCCAGCGCCGTGTCTCCCTACGAGCAGTACTTC
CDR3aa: CASAVSPYEQYF

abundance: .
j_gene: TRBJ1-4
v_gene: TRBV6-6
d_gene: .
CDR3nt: TGTGCCAGCAGTTACGGACAGTCCAATGAAAAACTGTTTTTT
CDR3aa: CASSYGQSNEKLFF

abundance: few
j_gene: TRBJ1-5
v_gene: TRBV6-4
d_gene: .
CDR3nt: TGTGCCAACGTGGGGAAAAATCAGCCCCAGCATTTT
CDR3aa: CANVGKNQPQHF

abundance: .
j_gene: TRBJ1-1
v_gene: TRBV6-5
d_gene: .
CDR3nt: TGTGCCAGCAGTTACCGAGGATATGAAGCTTTCTTT
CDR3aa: CASSYRGYEAFF

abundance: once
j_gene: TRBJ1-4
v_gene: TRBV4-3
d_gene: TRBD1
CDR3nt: TGCGCCAGCAGCCCATCCGCCGGGACAGGAGAAAAACTGTTTTTT
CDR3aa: CASSPSAGTGEKLFF

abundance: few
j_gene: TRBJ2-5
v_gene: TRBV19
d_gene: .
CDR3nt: TGTGCCAGTGGGACACCGGGAGTCCAAGAGACCCAGTACTTC
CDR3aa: CASGTPGVQETQYF

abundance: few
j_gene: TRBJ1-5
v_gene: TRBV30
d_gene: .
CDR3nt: TGTGCCTCCGGCCCCGATAGCAATCAGCCCCAGCATTTT
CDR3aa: CASGPDSNQPQHF

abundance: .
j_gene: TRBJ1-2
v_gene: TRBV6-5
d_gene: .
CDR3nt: TGTGCCAGCAGTTACTCCCAGAGTTATGGCTACACCTTC
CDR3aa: CASSYSQSYGYTF

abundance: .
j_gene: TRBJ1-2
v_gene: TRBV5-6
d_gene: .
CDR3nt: TGTGCCAGCAGCTTGAAGTATGGCTACACCTTC
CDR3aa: CASSLKYGYTF

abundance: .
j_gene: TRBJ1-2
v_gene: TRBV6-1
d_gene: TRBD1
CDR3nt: TGTGCCAGCAGCGGGTCGGACAGGGTTGGTGGCTACACCTTC
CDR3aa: CASSGSDRVGGYTF

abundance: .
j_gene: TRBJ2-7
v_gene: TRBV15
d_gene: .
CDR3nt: TGTGCCACCAGCAGAGATAGGGGTCGCGAGCAGTACTTC
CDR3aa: CATSRDRGREQYF

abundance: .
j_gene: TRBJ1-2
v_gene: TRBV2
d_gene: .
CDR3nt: TGTGCCAGCAGACCCAACCTCGGACAAGACTATGGCTACACCTTC
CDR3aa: CASRPNLGQDYGYTF

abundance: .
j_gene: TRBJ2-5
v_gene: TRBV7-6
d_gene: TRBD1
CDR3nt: TGTGCCAGCAGCTCCCCGAGAGGGGGCGGAGAGACCCAGTACTTC
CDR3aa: CASSSPRGGGETQYF

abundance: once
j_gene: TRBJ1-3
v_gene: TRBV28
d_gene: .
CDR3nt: TGTGCCAGCAGTTTCTCGGCCGGTTGGAACACCATATATTTT
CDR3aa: CASSFSAGWNTIYF

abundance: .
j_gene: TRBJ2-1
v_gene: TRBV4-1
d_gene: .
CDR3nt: TGCGCCAGCAGCCAAGACGGGACCTCCTTCAATGAGCAGTTCTTC
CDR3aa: CASSQDGTSFNEQFF

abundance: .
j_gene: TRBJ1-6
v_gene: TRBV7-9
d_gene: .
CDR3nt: TGTGCCAGCAGCTTTAGGGGCCAAAATTCACCCCTCCACTTT
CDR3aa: CASSFRGQNSPLHF

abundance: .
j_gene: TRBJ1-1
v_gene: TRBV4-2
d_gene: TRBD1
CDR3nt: TGTGCCAGCAGCCAAGAACTTTGGAGGCAGGGGGCAAGGGTGAACACTGAAGCTTTCTTT
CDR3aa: CASSQELWRQGARVNTEAFF

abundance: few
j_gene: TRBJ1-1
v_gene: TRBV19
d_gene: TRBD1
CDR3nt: TGTGCCAGTAGTACGCCCGGGACAGGGAGTCCTGAAGCTTTCTTT
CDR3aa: CASSTPGTGSPEAFF

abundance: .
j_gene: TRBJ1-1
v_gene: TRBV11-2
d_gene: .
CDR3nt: TGTGCCAGCAGCCCCCGGTTGTTGGGCACTGAAGCTTTCTTT
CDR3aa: CASSPRLLGTEAFF

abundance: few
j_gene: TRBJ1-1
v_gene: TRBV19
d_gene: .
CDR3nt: TGTGCCAGTAGGGCCTACGGACAGTCAGAAGCTTTCTTT
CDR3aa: CASRAYGQSEAFF

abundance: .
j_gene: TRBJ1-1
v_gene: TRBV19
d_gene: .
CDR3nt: TGTGCCAGTACCCCATCCGGGGGGACTATGAACACTGAAGCTTTCTTT
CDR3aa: CASTPSGGTMNTEAFF